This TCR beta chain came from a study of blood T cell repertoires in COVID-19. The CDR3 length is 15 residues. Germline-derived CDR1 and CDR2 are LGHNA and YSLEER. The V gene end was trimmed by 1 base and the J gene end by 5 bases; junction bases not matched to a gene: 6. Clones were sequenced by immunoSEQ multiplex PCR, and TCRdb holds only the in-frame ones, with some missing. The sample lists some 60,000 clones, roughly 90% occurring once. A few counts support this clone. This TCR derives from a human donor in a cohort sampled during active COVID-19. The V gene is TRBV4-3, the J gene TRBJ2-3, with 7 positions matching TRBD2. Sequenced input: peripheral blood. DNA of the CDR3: TGCGCCAGCAGCCAAGTTTGGGCTAGCGGAGATACGCAGTATTTT. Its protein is CASSQVWASGDTQYF.